These T cell receptor beta chains were read from a single sample in a study of identical twins. TCRdb passed the 5' RACE reads through MiXCR, listing each CDR3 protein once. The repertoire consists of around 490,000 distinct CDR3 sequences, with 14% occurring once and the leading ten covering more than 0.8%. These data were likewise used in another study, on yellow fever vaccine responses in identical twins.

Material: CD4+ T cells sorted from blood. The receptors stem from a young woman in good health. CDR3s include the opening cysteine and the closing phenylalanine or tryptophan. D genes are given only for firm matches. The size field is filled for only some rows; it gives once, few, many or a size class.

j_gene | len | v_gene | abundance | d_gene | CDR3nt | CDR3aa
TRBJ1-1 | 13 | TRBV7-2 | NA | TRBD1 | TGTGCCAGCAGCTTTGGACAGGGCACTGAAGCTTTCTTT | CASSFGQGTEAFF
TRBJ2-3 | 16 | TRBV4-2 | NA | TRBD2 | TGTGCCAGCAGCCAAGAGACTAGCGGGGTTCGAGGTACGCAGTATTTT | CASSQETSGVRGTQYF
TRBJ1-1 | 11 | TRBV30 | NA | NA | TGTGCCTGGAGTCGGGATTCTGAAGCTTTCTTT | CAWSRDSEAFF
TRBJ2-7 | 17 | TRBV3-1 | NA | NA | TGTGCCAGCAGCCAAGATATGGGGACGGCGACCTCCTACGAGCAGTACTTC | CASSQDMGTATSYEQYF
TRBJ2-3 | 15 | TRBV12-3/TRBV12-4 | NA | TRBD1 | TGTGCCAGCAGTTTTGGGGACAGGGGGCCAGATACGCAGTATTTT | CASSFGDRGPDTQYF
TRBJ2-1 | 16 | TRBV7-9 | NA | TRBD2 | TGTGCCAGCAGCTTGACTAGCTCTAGCTCCTACAATGAGCAGTTCTTC | CASSLTSSSSYNEQFF
TRBJ1-4 | 13 | TRBV19 | NA | NA | TGTGCCACCTCCGGGACAAGGAATGAAAAACTGTTTTTT | CATSGTRNEKLFF
TRBJ2-7 | 14 | TRBV6-2/TRBV6-3 | NA | NA | TGTGCCAGCAGCCCCTCGCGGGCAACCTACGAGCAGTACTTC | CASSPSRATYEQYF
TRBJ2-2 | 13 | TRBV29-1 | NA | TRBD1 | TGCAGCGTTTCAGGGGGCAACACCGGGGAGCTGTTTTTT | CSVSGGNTGELFF
TRBJ2-2 | 13 | TRBV2 | NA | TRBD2 | TGTGCCAGCAACGGGGGGGCGTCCGGGGAGCTGTTTTTT | CASNGGASGELFF
TRBJ1-4 | 19 | TRBV28 | many | TRBD1 | TGTGCCAGCAGTACTCAACCGGGACAGGGAGCCAAAGGGGGTGAAAAACTGTTTTTT | CASSTQPGQGAKGGEKLFF
TRBJ2-7 | 15 | TRBV5-4 | NA | TRBD2 | TGTGCCAGCAGCCCCCGGGGAGGGCGTCCCTACGAGCAGTACTTC | CASSPRGGRPYEQYF
TRBJ2-3 | 12 | TRBV7-6 | few | TRBD2 | TGTGCGAAAATAGCGGGAGTAAATACGCAGTATTTT | CAKIAGVNTQYF
TRBJ2-7 | 14 | TRBV3-1 | NA | NA | TGTGCCAGCAGCCACTCCTGGCCCCCCTACGAGCAGTACTTC | CASSHSWPPYEQYF
TRBJ2-7 | 16 | TRBV5-6 | NA | TRBD1 | TGTGCCAGCATAACGCGAGGGGGCCTTATGGCCTACGAGCAGTACTTC | CASITRGGLMAYEQYF
TRBJ2-1 | 12 | TRBV20-1 | NA | NA | TGCAGTGCTAGAGTGCAGAAGCTAGAGCAGTTCTTC | CSARVQKLEQFF
TRBJ2-1 | 14 | TRBV7-7 | few | NA | TGTGCTAGCAGCGCCCCCGGCGAGGCGGTTGAGCAGTTCTTC | CASSAPGEAVEQFF
TRBJ2-7 | 14 | TRBV6-5 | NA | NA | TGTGCCAGCAGTTACCAGGGTAGGGACCGAGAGCAGTACTTC | CASSYQGRDREQYF
TRBJ1-3 | 12 | TRBV20-1 | few | NA | TGCAGTGCACTCCAATCTGGAAACACCATATATTTT | CSALQSGNTIYF
TRBJ2-5 | 15 | TRBV24-1 | few | TRBD1 | TGTGCCACCAGTGAGCACAGGGGGCAGGCAGAGACCCAGTACTTC | CATSEHRGQAETQYF
TRBJ1-2 | 13 | TRBV29-1 | few | TRBD1 | TGCAGCGTCAAGGACAGGGGCTCATATGGCTACACCTTC | CSVKDRGSYGYTF
TRBJ2-4 | 13 | TRBV27 | few | NA | TGTGCCAGCAAAGGGCTGAATATGGACATTCAGTACTTC | CASKGLNMDIQYF
TRBJ2-3 | 14 | TRBV12-3/TRBV12-4 | few | TRBD2 | TGTGCCAGCAGTCCCGGACTAGCATTTGATACGCAGTATTTT | CASSPGLAFDTQYF
TRBJ2-3 | 15 | TRBV11-1 | few | NA | TGTGCCAGCAGCGCACAAGGTTCTGACACAGATACGCAGTATTTT | CASSAQGSDTDTQYF
TRBJ1-3 | 15 | TRBV12-3/TRBV12-4 | NA | NA | TGTGCCAGCAGTCCAGGGACTCTCTCTGGAAACACCATATATTTT | CASSPGTLSGNTIYF
TRBJ2-3 | 14 | TRBV2 | NA | TRBD1 | TGTGCCAGCGACCGACAGGGAGGCACAGATACGCAGTATTTT | CASDRQGGTDTQYF
TRBJ2-1 | 16 | TRBV29-1 | NA | TRBD2 | TGCAGCGTTGCACCGGGACTAGCGGGGGGGGCGGGTGAGCAGTTCTTC | CSVAPGLAGGAGEQFF